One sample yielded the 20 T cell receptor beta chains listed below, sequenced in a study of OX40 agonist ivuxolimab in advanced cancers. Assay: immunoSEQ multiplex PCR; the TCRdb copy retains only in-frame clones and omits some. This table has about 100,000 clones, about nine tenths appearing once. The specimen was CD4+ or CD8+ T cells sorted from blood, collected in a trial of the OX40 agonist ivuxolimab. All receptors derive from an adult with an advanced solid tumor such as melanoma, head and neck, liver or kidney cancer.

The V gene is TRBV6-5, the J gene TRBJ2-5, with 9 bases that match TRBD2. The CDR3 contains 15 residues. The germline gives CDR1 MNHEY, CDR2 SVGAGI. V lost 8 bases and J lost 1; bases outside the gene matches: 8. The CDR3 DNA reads TGTGCCAGCGGCCTGGATAGCGGGAGCCAAGAGACCCAGTACTTC. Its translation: CASGLDSGSQETQYF.

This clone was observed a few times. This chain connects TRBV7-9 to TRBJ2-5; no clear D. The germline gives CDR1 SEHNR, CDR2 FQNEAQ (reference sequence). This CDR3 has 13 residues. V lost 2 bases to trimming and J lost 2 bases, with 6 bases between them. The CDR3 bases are TGTGCCAGCAGCTTAATCCCACAAGAGACCCAGTACTTC. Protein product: CASSLIPQETQYF.

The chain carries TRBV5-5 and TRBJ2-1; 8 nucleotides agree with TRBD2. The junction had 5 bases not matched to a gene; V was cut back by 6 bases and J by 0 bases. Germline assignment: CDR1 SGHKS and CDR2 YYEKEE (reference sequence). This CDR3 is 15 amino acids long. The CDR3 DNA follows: TGTGCCAGCACCCTAGCGGGTATCTCCTACAATGAGCAGTTCTTC. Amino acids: CASTLAGISYNEQFF.

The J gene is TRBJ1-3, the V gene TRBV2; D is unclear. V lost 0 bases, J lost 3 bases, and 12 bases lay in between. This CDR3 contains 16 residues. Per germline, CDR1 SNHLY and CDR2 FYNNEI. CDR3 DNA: TGTGCCAGCAGTGAAGCGACCCCGGATATTGGAAACACCATATATTTT. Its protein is CASSEATPDIGNTIYF.

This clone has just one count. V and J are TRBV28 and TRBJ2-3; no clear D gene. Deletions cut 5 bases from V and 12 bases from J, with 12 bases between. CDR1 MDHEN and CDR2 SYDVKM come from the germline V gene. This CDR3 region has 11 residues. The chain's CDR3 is CASSALSTQYF. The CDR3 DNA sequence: TGTGCCAGCAGTGCACTCTCTACTCAGTATTTT.

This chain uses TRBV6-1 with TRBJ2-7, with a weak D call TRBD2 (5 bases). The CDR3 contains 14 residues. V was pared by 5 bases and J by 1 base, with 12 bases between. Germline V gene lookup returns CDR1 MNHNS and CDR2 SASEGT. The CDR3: CASSQGRGSYEQYF. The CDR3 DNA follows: TGTGCCAGCAGTCAAGGACGAGGGTCCTACGAGCAGTACTTC.

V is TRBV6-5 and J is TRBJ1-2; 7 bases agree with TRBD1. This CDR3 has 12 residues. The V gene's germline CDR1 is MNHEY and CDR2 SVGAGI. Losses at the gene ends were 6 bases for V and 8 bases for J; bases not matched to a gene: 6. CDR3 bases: TGTGCCAGCAGGACAGGGTCGTTCGGCTACACCTTC. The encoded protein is CASRTGSFGYTF.

The CDR3 sequence is CATKGGGYEQFF. The CDR3 DNA reads TGTGCCACCAAGGGAGGGGGGTATGAGCAGTTCTTC. This sequence joins TRBV6-5 and TRBJ2-1, with D possibly being TRBD2 (7 bases). Germline loops: CDR1 MNHEY, CDR2 SVGAGI. V was clipped by 10 bases and J by 8 bases, with 15 bases between them. The CDR3 totals 12 residues.

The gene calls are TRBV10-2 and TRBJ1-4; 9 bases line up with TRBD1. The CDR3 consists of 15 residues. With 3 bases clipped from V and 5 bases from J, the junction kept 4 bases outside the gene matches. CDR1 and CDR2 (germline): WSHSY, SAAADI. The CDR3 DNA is TGCGCCAGCAGTGAATTGGGGACAGGGAATGAAAAACTGTTTTTT. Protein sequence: CASSELGTGNEKLFF.

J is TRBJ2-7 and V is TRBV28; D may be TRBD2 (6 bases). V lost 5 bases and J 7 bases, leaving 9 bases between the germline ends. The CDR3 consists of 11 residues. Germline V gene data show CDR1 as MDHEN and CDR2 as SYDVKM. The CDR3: CASSLRGEQYF. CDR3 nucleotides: TGTGCCAGCAGTCTTCGGGGGGAGCAGTACTTC.

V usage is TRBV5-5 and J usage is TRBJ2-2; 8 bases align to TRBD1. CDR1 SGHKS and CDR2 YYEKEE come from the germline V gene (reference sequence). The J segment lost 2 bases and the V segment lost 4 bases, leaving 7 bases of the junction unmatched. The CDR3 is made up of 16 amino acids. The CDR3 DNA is TGTGCCAGCAGCCCGAAGACAGGGGTCAACACCGGGGAGCTGTTTTTT. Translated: CASSPKTGVNTGELFF.

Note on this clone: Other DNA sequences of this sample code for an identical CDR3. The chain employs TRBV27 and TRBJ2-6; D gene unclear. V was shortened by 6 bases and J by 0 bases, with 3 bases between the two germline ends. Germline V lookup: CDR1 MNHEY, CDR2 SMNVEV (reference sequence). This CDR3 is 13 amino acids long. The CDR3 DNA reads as TGTGCCAGCAGATCCTCTGGGGCCAACGTCCTGACTTTC. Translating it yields CASRSSGANVLTF.

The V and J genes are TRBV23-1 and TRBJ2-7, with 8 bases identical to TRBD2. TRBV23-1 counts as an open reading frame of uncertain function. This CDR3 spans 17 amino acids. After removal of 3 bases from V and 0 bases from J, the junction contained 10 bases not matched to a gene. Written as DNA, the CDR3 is TGCGCCAGCAGTCATTACGGACTAGCCGGGGCCTCCTACGAGCAGTACTTC. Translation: CASSHYGLAGASYEQYF.

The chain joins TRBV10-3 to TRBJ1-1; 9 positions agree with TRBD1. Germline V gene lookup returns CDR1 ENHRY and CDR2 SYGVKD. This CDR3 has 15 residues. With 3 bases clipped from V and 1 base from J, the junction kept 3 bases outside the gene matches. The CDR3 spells CAISDPGQGNTEAFF. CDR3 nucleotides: TGTGCCATCAGTGATCCGGGACAGGGGAACACTGAAGCTTTCTTT.

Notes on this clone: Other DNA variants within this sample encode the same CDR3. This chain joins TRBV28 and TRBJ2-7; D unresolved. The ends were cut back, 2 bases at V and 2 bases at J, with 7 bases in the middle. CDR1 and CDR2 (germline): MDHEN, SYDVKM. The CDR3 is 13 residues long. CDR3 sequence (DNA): TGTGCCAGCAGTTTACCCGGAGCCTACGAGCAGTACTTC. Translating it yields CASSLPGAYEQYF.

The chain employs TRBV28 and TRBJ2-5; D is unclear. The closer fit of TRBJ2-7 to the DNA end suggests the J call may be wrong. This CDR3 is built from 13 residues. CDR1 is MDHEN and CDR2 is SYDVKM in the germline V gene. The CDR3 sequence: CASSFSSSYEQYF. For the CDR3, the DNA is TGTGCCAGCAGTTTTTCCAGCTCCTACGAGCAGTACTTC.

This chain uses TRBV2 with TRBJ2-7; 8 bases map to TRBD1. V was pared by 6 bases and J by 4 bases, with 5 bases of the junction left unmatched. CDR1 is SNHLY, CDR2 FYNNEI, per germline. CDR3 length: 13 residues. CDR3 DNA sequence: TGTGCCAGCAGGGGACAGGCCAAGTACGAGCAGTACTTC. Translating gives CASRGQAKYEQYF.

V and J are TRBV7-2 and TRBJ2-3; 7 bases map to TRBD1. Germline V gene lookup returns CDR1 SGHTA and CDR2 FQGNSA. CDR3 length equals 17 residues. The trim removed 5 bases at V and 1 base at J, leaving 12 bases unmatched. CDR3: CASSKLARQGGTDTQYF. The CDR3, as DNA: TGTGCCAGCAGCAAATTAGCGCGACAGGGCGGCACAGATACGCAGTATTTT.

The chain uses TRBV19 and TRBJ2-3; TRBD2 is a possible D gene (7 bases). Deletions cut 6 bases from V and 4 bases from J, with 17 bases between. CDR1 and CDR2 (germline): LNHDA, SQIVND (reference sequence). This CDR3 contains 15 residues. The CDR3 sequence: CASSPPGGRADTQYF. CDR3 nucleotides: TGTGCCAGTAGCCCCCCGGGGGGCCGTGCAGATACGCAGTATTTT.

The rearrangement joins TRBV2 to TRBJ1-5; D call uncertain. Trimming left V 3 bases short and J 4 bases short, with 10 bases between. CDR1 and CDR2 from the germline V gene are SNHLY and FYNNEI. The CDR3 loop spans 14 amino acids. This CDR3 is CASSDRRLNQPQHF. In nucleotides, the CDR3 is TGTGCCAGCAGTGACAGGCGGTTAAATCAGCCCCAGCATTTT.